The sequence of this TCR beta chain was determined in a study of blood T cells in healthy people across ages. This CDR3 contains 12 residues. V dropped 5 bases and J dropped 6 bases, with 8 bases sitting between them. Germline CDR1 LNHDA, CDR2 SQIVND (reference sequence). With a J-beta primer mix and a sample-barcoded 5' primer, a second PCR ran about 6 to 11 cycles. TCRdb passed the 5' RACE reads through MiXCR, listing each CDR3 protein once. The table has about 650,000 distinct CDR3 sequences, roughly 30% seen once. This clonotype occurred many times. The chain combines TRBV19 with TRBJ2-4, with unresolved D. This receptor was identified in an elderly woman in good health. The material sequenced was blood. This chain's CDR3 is CASSESINIQYF. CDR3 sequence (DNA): TGTGCCAGTAGTGAGAGTATAAACATTCAGTACTTC.